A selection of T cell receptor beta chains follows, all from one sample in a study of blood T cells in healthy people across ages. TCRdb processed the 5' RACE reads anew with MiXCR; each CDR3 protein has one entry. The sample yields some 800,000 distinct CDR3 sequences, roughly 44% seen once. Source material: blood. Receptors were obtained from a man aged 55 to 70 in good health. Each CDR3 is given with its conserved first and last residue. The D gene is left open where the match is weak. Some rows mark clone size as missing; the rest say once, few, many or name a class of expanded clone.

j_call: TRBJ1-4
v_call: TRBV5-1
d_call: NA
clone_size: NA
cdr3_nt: TGCGCCAGCAGCTTGGTAGCCGGGACTAATGAAAAACTGTTTTTT
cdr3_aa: CASSLVAGTNEKLFF

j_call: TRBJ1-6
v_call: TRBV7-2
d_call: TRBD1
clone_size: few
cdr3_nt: TGTGCCAGCAGCCTTACCGGACAGGGGAATTCACCCCTCCACTTT
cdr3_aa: CASSLTGQGNSPLHF

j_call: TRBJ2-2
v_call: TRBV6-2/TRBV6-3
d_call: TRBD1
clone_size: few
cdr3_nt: TGTGCCAGCAGTAGGGGGCCCGGGGAGCTGTTTTTT
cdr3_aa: CASSRGPGELFF

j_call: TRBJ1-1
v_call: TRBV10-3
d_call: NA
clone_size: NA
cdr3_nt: TGTGCCATCAGTGAAACCCCGGTTGGTGACACTGAAGCTTTCTTT
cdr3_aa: CAISETPVGDTEAFF

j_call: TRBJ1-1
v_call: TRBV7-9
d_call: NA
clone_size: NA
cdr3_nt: TGTGCCAGCAGCCAAAATACAGGGAACACTGAAGCTTTCTTT
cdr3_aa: CASSQNTGNTEAFF

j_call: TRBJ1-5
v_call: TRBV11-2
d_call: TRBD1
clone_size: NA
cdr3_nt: TGTGCCAGCAGCGACCTGGACAGGGACAATCAGCCCCAGCATTTT
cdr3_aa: CASSDLDRDNQPQHF

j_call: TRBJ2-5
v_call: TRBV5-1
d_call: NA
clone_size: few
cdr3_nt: TGCGCCAGCAGCTTGGTTGATGGGGGGAGCCAAGAGACCCAGTACTTC
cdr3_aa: CASSLVDGGSQETQYF

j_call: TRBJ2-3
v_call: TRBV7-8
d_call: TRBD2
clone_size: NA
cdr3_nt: TGTGCCAGCAGCTTCCGGAGCGGGGGGGCCGGCACAGATACGCAGTATTTT
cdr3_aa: CASSFRSGGAGTDTQYF

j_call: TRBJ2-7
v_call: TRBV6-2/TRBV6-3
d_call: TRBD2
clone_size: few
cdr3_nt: TGTGCCAGCAGTGATAGCGGGAACTACGAGCAGTACTTC
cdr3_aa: CASSDSGNYEQYF

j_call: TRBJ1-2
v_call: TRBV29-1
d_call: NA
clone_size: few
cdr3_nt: TGCAGCGTTGAAGGGGAAGGGGACGGCTACACCTTC
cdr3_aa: CSVEGEGDGYTF

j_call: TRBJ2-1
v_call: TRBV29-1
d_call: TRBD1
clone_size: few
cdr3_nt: TGCAGCGTTACTTCCCCGACAGGGGTAGACAATGAGCAGTTCTTC
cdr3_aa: CSVTSPTGVDNEQFF

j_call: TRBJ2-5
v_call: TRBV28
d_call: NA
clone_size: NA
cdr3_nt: TGTGCCAGCAGTTTTAGCGTAAAAGAGACCCAGTACTTC
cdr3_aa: CASSFSVKETQYF

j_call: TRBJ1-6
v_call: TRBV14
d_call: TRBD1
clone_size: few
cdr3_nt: TGTGCCAGCAGCAACCGGACAGGGAGGTTTGGTAATTCACCCCTCCACTTT
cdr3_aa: CASSNRTGRFGNSPLHF

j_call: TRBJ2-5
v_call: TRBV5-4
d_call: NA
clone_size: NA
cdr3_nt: TGTGCCAGCAGCCTGGACAAGGGGACCCAAGAGACCCAGTACTTC
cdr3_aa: CASSLDKGTQETQYF

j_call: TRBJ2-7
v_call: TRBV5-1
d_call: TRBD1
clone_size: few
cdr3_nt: TGCGCCAGCAGCCCACAGGGGGTGAACGAGCAGTACTTC
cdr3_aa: CASSPQGVNEQYF

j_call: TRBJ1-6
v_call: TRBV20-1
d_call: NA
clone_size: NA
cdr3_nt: TGCAGTGCTAGTCAAAGTCATGGTAGGGTATCACCCCTCCACTTT
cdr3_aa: CSASQSHGRVSPLHF

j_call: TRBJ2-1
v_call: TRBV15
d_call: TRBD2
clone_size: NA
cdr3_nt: TGTGCCACCAGCAGACTTTGGACTAGCGGGGCATACAATGAGCAGTTCTTC
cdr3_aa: CATSRLWTSGAYNEQFF

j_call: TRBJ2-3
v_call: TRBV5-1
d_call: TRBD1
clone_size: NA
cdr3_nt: TGCGCCAGCAGCTTACGGACAGACAGGGGGCAGGGAGATACGCAGTATTTT
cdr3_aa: CASSLRTDRGQGDTQYF

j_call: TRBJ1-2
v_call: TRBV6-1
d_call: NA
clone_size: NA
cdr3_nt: NA
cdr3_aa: CASSPGAVTEAFFGQSWDGYTF

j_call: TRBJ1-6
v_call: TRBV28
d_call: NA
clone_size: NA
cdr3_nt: TGTGCCAGCAGTTGGGACCTGGATTCACCCCTCCACTTT
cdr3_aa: CASSWDLDSPLHF

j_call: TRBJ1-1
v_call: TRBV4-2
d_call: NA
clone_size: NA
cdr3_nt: TGTGCCAGCAGCCAAGGTGGGCTTAGGGACACTGAAGCTTTCTTT
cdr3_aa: CASSQGGLRDTEAFF